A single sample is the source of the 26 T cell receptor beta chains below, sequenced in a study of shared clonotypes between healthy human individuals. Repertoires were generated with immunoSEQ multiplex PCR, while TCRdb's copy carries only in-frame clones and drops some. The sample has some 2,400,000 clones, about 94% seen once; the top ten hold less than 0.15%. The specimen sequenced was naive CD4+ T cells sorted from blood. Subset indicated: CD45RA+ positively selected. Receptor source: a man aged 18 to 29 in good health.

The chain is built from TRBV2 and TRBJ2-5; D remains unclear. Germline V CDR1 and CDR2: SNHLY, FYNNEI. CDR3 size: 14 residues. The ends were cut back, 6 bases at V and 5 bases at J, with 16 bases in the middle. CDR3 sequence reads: CASRGPGFTETQYF. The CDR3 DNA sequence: TGTGCCAGCAGGGGTCCCGGGTTCACGGAGACCCAGTACTTC.

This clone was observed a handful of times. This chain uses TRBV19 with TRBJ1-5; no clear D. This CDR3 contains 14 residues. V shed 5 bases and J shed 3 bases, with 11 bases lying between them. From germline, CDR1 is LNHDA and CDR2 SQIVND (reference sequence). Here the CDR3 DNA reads TGTGCCAGTAGTCACGGACTGATCAATCAGCCCCAGCATTTT. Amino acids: CASSHGLINQPQHF.

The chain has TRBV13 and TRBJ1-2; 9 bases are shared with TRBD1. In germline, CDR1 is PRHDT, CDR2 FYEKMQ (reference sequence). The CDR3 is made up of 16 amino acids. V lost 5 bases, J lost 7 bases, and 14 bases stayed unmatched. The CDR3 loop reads CASSLRDRAYGGGYTF. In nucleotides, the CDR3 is TGTGCCAGCAGCCTCCGGGACAGGGCCTATGGGGGTGGCTACACCTTC.

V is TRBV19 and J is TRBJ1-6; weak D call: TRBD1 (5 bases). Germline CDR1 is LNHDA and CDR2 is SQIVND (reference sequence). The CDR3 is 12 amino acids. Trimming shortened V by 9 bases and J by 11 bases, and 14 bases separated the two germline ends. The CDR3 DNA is TGTGCCAGCAGTGTGGGGGACGCACCCCTCCACTTT. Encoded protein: CASSVGDAPLHF.

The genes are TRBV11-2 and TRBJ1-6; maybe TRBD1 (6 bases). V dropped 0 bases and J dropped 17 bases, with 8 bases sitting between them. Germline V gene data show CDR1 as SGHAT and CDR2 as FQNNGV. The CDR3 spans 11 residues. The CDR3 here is CASSLDRDIHF. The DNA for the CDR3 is TGTGCCAGCAGCTTAGATCGGGACATCCACTTT.

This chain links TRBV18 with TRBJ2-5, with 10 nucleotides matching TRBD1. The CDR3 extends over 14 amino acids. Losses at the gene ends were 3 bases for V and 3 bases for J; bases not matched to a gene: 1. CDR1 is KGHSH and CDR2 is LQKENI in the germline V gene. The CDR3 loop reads CASSPGQGEETQYF. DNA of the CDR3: TGTGCCAGCTCACCTGGACAGGGGGAAGAGACCCAGTACTTC.

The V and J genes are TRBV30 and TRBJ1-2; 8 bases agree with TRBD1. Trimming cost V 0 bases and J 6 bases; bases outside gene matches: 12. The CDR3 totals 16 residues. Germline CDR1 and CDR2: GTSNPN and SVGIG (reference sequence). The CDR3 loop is CAWSVSLQQGVDGYTF. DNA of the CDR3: TGTGCCTGGAGTGTATCCCTTCAACAGGGGGTGGATGGCTACACCTTC.

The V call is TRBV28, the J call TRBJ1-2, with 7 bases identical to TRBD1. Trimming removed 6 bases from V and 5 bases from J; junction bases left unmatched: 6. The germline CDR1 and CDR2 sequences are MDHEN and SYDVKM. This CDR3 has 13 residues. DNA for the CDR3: TGTGCCAGCAGATCAGGGGGTCTGTATGGCTACACCTTC. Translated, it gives CASRSGGLYGYTF.

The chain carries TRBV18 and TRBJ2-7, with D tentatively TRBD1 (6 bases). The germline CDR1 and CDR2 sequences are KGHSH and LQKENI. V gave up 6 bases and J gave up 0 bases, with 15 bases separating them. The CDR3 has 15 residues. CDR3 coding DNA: TGTGCCAGCTCGCCAAACCCGGACAGCTCCTACGAGCAGTACTTC. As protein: CASSPNPDSSYEQYF.

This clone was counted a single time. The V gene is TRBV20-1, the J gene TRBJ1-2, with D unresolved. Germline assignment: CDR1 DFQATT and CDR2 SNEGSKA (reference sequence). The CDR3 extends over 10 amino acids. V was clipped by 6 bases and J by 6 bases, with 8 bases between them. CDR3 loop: CSANLNGYTF. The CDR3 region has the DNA TGCAGTGCGAATTTGAATGGCTACACCTTC.

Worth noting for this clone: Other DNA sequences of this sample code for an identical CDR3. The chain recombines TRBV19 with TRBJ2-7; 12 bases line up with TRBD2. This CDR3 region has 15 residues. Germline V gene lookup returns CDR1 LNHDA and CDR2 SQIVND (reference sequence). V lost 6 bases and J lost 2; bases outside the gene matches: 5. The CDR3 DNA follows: TGTGCCAGTAGCACCGGACTAGCGGGAACCTACGAGCAGTACTTC. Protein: CASSTGLAGTYEQYF.

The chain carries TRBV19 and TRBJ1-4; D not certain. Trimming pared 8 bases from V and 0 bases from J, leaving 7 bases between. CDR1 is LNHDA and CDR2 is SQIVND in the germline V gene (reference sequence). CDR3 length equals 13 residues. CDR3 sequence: CASLQTTNEKLFF. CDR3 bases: TGTGCCAGTTTACAAACAACTAATGAAAAACTGTTTTTT.

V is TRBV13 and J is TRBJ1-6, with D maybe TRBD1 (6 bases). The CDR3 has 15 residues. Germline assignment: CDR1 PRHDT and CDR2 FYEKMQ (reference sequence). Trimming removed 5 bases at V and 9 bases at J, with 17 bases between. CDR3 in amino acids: CASSRAGVAASPLHF. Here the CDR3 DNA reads TGTGCCAGCAGCAGGGCAGGGGTTGCCGCTTCACCCCTCCACTTT.

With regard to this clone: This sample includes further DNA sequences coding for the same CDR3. CDR3 DNA sequence: TGCGCCAGCAGCCAAGACCGGGGCGGGAGCTACGAGCAGTACTTC. Protein sequence: CASSQDRGGSYEQYF. This chain uses TRBV4-3 with TRBJ2-7, with 7 bases fitting TRBD2. The V and J ends lost 0 bases and 3 bases, in that order; junction bases with no gene match: 5. The germline gives CDR1 LGHNA, CDR2 YSLEER. The CDR3 runs to 15 residues.

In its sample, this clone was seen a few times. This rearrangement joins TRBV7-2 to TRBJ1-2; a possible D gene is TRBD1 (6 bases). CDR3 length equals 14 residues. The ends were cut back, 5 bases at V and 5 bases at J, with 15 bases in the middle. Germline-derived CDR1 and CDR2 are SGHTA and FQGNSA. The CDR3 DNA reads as TGTGCCAGCAGCCTCAGAGGAGGGGGATATGGCTACACCTTC. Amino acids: CASSLRGGGYGYTF.

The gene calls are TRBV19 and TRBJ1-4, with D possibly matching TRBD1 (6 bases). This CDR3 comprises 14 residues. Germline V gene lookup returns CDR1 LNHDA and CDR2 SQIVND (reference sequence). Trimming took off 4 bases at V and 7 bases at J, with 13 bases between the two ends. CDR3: CASSTQGGTEKLFF. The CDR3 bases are TGTGCCAGTAGTACACAGGGAGGGACTGAAAAACTGTTTTTT.

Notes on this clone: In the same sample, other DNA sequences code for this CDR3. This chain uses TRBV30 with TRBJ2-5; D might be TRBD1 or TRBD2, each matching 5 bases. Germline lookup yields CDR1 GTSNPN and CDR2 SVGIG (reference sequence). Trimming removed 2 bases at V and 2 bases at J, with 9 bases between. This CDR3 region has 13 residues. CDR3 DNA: TGTGCCTGGAGTCCTGGGGGTCAAGAGACCCAGTACTTC. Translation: CAWSPGGQETQYF.

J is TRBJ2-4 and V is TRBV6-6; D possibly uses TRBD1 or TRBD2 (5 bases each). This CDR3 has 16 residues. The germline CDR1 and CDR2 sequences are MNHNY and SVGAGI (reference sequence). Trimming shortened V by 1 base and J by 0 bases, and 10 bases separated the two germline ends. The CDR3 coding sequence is TGTGCCAGCAGTTACTTCAGGGACCTAGCCAAAAACATTCAGTACTTC. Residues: CASSYFRDLAKNIQYF.

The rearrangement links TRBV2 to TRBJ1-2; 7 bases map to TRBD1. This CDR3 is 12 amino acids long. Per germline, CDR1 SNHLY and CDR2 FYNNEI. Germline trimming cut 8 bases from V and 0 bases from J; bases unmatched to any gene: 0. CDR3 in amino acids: CASDRANYGYTF. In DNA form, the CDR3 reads TGTGCCAGCGACAGGGCTAACTATGGCTACACCTTC.

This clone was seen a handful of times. The CDR3 sequence is CASSLKSGYGYTF. CDR3 sequence (DNA): TGTGCCAGCAGCCTCAAGTCAGGCTATGGCTACACCTTC. The chain carries TRBV11-3 and TRBJ1-2; D remains unclear. CDR1 and CDR2 (germline): SGHNT, YENEEA. This CDR3 contains 13 residues. V lost 5 bases and J lost 4, with 11 bases in between. Using reference TRBV11-3 and TRBJ1-2 for the parts outside the CDR3, the full variable domain is EAGVVQSPRYKIIEKKQPVAFWCNPISGHNTLYWYLQNLGQGPELLIRYENEEAVDDSQLPKDRFSAERLKGVDSTLKIQPAELGDSAVYLCASSLKSGYGYTFGSGTRLTVV.

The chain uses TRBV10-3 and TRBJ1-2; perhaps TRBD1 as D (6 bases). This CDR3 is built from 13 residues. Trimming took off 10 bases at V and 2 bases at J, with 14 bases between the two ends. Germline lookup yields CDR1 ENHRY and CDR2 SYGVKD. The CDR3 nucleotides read TGTGCCACTGTGACAGGACAGAACTATGGCTACACCTTC. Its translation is CATVTGQNYGYTF.

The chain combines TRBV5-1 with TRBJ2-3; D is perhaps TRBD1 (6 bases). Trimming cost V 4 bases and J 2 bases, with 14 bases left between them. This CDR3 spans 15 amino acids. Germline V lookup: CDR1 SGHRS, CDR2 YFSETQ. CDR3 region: CASSARGETTDTQYF. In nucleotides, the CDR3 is TGCGCCAGCAGCGCCAGGGGCGAAACCACAGATACGCAGTATTTT.

CDR3 amino acids: CASSPQPTGTGAYEQYF. The DNA of the CDR3 is TGCGCCAGCAGCCCCCAGCCAACCGGGACAGGGGCCTACGAGCAGTACTTC. The chain links TRBV5-1 to TRBJ2-7; 10 bases align to TRBD1. This CDR3 is built from 17 residues. Germline V gene lookup returns CDR1 SGHRS and CDR2 YFSETQ. After removal of 4 bases from V and 2 bases from J, the junction contained 12 bases not matched to a gene. Drawing the rest from reference TRBV5-1 and TRBJ2-7, the complete variable domain is KAGVTQTPRYLIKTRGQQVTLSCSPISGHRSVSWYQQTPGQGLQFLFEYFSETQRNKGNFPGRFSGRQFSNSRSEMNVSTLELGDSALYLCASSPQPTGTGAYEQYFGPGTRLTVT.

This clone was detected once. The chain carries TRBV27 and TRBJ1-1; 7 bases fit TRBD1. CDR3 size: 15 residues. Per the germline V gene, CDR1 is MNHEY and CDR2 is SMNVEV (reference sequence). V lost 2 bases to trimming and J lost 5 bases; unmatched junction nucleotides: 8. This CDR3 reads CASSLIGTVGTEAFF. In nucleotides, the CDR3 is TGTGCCAGCAGTTTAATAGGGACAGTGGGAACTGAAGCTTTCTTT.

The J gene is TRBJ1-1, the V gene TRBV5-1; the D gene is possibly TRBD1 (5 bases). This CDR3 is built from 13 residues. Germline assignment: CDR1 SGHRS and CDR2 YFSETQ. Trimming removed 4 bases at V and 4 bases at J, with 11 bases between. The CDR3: CASSEGTVTEAFF. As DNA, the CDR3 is TGCGCCAGCAGCGAGGGGACGGTCACTGAAGCTTTCTTT.

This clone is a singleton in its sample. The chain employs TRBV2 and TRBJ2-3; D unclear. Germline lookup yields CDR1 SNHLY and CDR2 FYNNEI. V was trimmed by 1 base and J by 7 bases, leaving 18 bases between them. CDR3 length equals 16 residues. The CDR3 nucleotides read TGTGCCAGCAGTGAAGGAAGCTATTTAAATTTGTATACGCAGTATTTT. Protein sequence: CASSEGSYLNLYTQYF.